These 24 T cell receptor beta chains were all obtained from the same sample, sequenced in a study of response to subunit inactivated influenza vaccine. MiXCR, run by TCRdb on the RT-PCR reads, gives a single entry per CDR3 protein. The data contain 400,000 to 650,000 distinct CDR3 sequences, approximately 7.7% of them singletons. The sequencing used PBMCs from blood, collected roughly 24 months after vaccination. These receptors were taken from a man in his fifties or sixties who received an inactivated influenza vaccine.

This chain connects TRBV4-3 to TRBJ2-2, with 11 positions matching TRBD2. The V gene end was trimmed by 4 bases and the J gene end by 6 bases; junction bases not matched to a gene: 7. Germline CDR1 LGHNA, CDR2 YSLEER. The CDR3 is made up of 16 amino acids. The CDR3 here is CASSPSSGGFSGELFF. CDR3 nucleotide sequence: TGCGCCAGCAGCCCATCTAGCGGGGGGTTTTCCGGGGAGCTGTTTTTT.

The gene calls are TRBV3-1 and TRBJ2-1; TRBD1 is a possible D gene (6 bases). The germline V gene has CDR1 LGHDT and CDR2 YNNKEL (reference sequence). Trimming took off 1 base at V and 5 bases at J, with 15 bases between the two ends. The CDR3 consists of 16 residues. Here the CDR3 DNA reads TGTGCCAGCAGCCAAGGCGTCACCGGGGACAACAATGAGCAGTTCTTC. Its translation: CASSQGVTGDNNEQFF.

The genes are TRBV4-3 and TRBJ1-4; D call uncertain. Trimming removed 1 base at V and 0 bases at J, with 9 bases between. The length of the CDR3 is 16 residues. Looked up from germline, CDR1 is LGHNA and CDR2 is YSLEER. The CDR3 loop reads CASSQAKFATNEKLFF. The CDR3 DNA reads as TGCGCCAGCAGCCAAGCAAAGTTCGCAACTAATGAAAAACTGTTTTTT.

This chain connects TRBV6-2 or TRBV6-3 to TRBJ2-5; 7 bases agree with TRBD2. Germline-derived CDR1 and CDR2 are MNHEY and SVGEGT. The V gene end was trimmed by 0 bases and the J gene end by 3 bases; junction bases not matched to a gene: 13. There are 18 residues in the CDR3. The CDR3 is CASSYSILRWAGEETQYF. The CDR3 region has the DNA TGTGCCAGCAGTTACTCGATTCTTCGATGGGCGGGAGAAGAGACCCAGTACTTC.

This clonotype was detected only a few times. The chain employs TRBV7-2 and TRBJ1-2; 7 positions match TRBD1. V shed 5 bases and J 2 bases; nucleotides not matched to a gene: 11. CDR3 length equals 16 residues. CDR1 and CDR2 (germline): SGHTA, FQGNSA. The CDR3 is CASSTGGGAGNYGYTF. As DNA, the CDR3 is TGTGCCAGCAGCACGGGAGGGGGCGCTGGGAACTATGGCTACACCTTC.

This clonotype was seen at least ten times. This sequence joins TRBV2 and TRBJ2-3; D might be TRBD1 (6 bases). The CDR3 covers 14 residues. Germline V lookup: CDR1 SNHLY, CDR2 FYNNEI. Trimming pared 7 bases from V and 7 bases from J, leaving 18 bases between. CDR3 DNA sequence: TGTGCCAGCACCCGAATGGACAGCCTAAATACGCAGTATTTT. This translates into CASTRMDSLNTQYF.

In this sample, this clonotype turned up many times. The CDR3 loop is CASSQEGTGEVGELFF. CDR3 in DNA: TGCGCCAGCAGCCAAGAGGGGACAGGGGAGGTCGGGGAGCTGTTTTTT. V and J are TRBV4-3 and TRBJ2-2; 10 nucleotides align to TRBD1. Trimming removed 0 bases from V and 7 bases from J; junction bases left unmatched: 5. The CDR3 extends over 16 amino acids. From germline, CDR1 is LGHNA and CDR2 YSLEER.

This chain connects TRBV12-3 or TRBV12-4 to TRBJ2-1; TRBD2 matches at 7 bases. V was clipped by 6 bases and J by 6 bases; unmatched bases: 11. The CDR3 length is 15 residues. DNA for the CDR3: TGTGCCAGCAGCCCAGCGGGACGGAGGGGCAATGAGCAGTTCTTC. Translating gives CASSPAGRRGNEQFF.

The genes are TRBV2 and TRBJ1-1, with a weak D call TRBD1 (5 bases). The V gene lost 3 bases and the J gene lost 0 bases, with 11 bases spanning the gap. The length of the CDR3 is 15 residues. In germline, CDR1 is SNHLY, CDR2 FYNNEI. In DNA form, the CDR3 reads TGTGCCAGCAGTGATGTGGGGCTCATGAACACTGAAGCTTTCTTT. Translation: CASSDVGLMNTEAFF.

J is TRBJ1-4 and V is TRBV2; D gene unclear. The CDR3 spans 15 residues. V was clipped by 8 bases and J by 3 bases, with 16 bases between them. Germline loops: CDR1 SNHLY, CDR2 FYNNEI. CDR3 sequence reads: CASDPAGYSNEKLFF. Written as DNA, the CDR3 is TGTGCCAGCGATCCGGCGGGGTATTCTAATGAAAAACTGTTTTTT.

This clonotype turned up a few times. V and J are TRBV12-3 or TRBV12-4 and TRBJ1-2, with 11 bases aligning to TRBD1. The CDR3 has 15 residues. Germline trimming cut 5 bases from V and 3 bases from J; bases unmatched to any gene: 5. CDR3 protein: CASSPRTGGYYGYTF. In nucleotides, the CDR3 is TGTGCCAGCAGTCCACGGACAGGGGGCTACTATGGCTACACCTTC.

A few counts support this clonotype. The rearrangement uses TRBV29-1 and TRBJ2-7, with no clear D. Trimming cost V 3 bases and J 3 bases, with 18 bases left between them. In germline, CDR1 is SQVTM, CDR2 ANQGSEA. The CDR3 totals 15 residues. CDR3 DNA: TGCAGCGTTGACCTTCATTGGGGTAAGGGCTACGAGCAGTACTTC. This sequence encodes CSVDLHWGKGYEQYF.

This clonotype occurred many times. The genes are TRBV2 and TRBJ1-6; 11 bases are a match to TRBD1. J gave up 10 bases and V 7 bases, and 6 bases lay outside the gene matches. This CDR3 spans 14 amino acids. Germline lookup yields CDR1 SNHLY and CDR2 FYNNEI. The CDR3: CASIGTGGFSPLHF. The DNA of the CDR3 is TGTGCCAGCATCGGGACAGGGGGATTCTCACCCCTCCACTTT.

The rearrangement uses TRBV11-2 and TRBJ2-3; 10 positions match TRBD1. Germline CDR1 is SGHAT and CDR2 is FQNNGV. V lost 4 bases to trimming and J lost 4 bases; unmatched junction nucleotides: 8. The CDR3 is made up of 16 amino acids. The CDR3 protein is CASSYAATGGSDTQYF. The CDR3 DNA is TGTGCCAGCAGCTACGCCGCGACAGGGGGCTCAGATACGCAGTATTTT. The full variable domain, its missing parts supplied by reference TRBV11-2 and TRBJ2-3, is EAGVAQSPRYKIIEKRQSVAFWCNPISGHATLYWYQQILGQGPKLLIQFQNNGVVDDSQLPKDRFSAERLKGVDSTLKIQPAKLEDSAVYLCASSYAATGGSDTQYFGPGTRLTVL.

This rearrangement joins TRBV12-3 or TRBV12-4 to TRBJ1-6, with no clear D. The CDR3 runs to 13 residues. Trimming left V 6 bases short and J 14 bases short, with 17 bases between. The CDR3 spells CASSPSTPPTLHF. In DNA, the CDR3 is TGTGCCAGCAGCCCCTCCACCCCTCCGACCCTCCACTTT.

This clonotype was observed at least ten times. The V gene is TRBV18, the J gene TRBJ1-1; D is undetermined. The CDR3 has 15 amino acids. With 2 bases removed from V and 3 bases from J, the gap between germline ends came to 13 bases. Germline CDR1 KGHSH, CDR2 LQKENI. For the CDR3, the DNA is TGTGCCAGCTCACCAAGACGAGGTTTTGACACTGAAGCTTTCTTT. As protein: CASSPRRGFDTEAFF. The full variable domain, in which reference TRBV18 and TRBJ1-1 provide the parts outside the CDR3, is NAGVMQNPRHLVRRRGQEARLRCSPMKGHSHVYWYRQLPEEGLKFMVYLQKENIIDESGMPKERFSAEFPKEGPSILRIQQVVRGDSAAYFCASSPRRGFDTEAFFGQGTRLTVV.

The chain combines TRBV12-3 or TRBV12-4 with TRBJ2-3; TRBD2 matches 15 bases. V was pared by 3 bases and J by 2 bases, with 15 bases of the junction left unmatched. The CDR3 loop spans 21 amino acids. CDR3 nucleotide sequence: TGTGCCAGCAGTTTCTTTGTGGGACTAGCGGGAGGCCCGTCTCTCACAGATACGCAGTATTTT. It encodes CASSFFVGLAGGPSLTDTQYF.

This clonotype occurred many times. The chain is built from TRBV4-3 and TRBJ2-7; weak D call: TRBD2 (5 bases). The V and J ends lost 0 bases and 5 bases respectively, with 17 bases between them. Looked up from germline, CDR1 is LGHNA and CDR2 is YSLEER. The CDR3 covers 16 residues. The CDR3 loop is CASSQDPRDAADEQYF. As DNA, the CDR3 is TGCGCCAGCAGCCAAGATCCCCGAGACGCAGCGGACGAGCAGTACTTC.

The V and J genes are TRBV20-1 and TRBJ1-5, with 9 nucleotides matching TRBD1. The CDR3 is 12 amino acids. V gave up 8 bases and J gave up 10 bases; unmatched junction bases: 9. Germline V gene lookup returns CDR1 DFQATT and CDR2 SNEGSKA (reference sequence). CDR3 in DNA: TGCAGTACTGGGACAGGGTCCCGTCCCCAGCATTTT. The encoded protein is CSTGTGSRPQHF.

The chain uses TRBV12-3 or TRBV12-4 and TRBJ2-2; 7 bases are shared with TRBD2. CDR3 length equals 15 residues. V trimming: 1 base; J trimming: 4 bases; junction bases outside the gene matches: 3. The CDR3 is CASSLDGGGTGELFF. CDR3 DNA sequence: TGTGCCAGCAGTTTAGATGGCGGGGGCACCGGGGAGCTGTTTTTT.

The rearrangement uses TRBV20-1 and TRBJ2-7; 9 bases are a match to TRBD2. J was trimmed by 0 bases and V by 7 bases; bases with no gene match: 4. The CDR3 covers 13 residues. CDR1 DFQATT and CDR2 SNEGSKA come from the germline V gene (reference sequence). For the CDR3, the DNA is TGCAGTGTTACTAGCGGGTCCTCCTACGAGCAGTACTTC. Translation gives CSVTSGSSYEQYF.

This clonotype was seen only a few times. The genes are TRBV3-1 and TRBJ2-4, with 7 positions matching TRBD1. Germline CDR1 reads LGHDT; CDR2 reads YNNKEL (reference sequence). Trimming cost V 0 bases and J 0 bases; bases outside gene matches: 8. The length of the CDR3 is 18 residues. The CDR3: CASSQEGTARKAKNIQYF. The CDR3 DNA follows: TGTGCCAGCAGCCAAGAAGGGACAGCCAGAAAAGCCAAAAACATTCAGTACTTC.

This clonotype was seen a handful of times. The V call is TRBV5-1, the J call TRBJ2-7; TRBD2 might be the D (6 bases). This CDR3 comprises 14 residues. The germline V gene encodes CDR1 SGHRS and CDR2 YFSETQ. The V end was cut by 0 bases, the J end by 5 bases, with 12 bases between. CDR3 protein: CASSLAGGGDEQYF. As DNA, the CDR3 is TGCGCCAGCAGCTTGGCCGGGGGAGGCGACGAGCAGTACTTC.

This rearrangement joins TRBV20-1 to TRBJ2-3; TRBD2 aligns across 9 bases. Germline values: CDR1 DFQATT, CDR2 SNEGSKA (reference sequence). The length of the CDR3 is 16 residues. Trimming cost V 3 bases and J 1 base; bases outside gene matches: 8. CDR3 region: CSARSLSGGGTDTQYF. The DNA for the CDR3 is TGCAGTGCTAGGTCACTTAGCGGGGGCGGCACAGATACGCAGTATTTT.